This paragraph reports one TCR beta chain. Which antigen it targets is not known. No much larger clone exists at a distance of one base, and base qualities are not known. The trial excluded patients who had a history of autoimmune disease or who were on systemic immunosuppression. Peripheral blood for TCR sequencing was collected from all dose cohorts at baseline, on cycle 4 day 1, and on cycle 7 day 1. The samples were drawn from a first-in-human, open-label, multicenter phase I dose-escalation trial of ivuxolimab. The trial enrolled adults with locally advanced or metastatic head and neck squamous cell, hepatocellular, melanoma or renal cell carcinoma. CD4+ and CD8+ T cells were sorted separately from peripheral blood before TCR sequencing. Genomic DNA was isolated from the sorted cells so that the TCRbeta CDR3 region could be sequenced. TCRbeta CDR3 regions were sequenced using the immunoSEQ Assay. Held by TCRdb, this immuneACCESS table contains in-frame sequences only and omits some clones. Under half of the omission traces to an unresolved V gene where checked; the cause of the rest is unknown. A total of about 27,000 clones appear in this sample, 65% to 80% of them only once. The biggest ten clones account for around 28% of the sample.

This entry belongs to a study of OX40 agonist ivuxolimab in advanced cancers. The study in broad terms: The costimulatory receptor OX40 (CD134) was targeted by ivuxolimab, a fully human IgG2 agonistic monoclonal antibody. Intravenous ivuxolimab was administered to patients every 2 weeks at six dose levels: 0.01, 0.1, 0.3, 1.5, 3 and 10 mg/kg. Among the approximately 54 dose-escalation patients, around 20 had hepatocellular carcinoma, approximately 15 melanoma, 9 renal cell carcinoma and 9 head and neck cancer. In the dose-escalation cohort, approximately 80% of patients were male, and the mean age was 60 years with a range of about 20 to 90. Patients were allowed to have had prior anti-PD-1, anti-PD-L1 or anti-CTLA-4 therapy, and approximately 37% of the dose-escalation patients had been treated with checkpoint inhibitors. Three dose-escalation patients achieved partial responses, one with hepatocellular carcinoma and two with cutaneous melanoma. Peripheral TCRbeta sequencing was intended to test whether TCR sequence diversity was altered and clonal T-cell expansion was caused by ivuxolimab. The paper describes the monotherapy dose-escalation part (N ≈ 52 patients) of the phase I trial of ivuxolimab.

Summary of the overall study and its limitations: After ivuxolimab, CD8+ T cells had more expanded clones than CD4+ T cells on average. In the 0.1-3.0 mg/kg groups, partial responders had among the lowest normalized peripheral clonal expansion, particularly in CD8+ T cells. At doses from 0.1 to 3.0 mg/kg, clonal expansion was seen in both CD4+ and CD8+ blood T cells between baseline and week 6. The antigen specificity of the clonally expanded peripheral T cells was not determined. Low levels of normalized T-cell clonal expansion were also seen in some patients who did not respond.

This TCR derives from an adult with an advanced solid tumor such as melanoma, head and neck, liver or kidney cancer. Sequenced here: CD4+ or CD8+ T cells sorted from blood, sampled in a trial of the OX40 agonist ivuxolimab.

The DNA is as follows: TGTGCCAGTAGTTCTAGAGGCCCGGATACGCAGTATTTT. The resulting protein is CASSSRGPDTQYF. The chain employs TRBV19 and TRBJ2-3; no D gene is confidently identified. V sheds 5 bases and J sheds 6 bases, leaving 12 bases between their ends. The CDR3, from cysteine to phenylalanine, totals 13 residues. CDR3 DNA is the only sequence kept; it has 39 bases, read in frame from the first base. The germline V gene (reference sequence) yields LNHDA for CDR1 and SQIVND for CDR2.